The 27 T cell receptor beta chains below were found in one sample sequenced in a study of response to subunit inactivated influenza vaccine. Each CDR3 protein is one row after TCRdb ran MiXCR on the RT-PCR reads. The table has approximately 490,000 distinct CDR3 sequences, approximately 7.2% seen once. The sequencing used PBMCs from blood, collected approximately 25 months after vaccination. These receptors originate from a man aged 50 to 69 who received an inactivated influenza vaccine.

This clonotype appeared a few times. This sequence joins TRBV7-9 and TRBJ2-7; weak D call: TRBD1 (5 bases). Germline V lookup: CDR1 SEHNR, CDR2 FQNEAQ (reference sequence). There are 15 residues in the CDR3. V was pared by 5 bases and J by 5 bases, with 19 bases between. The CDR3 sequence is CASSPRRGLDNEQYF. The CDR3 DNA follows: TGTGCCAGCAGCCCACGTCGCGGCCTGGACAACGAGCAGTACTTC.

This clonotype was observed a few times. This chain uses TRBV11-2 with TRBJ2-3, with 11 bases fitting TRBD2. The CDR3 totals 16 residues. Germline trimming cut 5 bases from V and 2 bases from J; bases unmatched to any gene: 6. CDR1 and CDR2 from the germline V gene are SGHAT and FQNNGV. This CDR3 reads CASSNIAGGPTDTQYF. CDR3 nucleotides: TGTGCCAGCAGCAATATAGCGGGGGGGCCCACAGATACGCAGTATTTT.

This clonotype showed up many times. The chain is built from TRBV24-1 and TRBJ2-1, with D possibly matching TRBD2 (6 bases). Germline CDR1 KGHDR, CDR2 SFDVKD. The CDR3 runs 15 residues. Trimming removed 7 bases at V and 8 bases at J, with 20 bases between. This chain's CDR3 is CATRGIAETGDEQFF. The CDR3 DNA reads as TGTGCCACCAGGGGAATAGCGGAAACCGGGGATGAGCAGTTCTTC.

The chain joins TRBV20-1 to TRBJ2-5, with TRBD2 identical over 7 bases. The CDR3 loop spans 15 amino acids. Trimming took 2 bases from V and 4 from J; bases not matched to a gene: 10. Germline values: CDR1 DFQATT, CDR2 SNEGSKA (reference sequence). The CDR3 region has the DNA TGCAGTGCTAGAAAAGCGGGATTGGGTTCAGAGACCCAGTACTTC. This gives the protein CSARKAGLGSETQYF.

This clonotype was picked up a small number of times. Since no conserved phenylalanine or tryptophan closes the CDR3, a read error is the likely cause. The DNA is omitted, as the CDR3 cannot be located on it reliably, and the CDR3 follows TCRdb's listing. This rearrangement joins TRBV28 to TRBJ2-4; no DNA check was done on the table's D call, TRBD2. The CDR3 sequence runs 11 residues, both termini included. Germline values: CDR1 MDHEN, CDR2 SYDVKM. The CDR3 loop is CASNTPPKRGT.

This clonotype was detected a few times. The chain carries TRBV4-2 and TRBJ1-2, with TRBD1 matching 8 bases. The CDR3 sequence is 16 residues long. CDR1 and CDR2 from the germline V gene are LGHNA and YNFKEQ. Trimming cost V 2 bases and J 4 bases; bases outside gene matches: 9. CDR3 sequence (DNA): TGTGCCAGCAGCCAACCTTACTCGACAGGGGCCTATGGCTACACCTTC. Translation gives CASSQPYSTGAYGYTF.

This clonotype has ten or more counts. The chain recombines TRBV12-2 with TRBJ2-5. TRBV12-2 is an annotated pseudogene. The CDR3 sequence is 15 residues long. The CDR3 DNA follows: TGTGCAAGTCGCTTGGACGGACTGGTAGAAGGGACCCAGTACTTC. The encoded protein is CASRLDGLVEGTQYF.

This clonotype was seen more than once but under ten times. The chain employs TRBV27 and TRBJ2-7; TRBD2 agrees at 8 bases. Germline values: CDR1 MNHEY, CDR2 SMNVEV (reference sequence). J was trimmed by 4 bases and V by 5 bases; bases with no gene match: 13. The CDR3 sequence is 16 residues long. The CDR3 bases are TGTGCCAGCAGTCCCTCCCCGGCGAGCGGGGGATACGAGCAGTACTTC. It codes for CASSPSPASGGYEQYF.

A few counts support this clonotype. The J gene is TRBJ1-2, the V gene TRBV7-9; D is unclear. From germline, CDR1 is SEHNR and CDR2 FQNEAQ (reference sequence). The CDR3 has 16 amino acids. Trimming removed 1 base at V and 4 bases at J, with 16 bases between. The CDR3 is CASSLDLWGSIYGYTF. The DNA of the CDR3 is TGTGCCAGCAGCTTAGATTTATGGGGTTCCATCTATGGCTACACCTTC.

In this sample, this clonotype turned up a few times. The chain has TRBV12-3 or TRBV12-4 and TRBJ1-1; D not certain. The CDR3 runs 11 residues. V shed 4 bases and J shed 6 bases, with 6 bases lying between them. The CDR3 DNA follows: TGTGCCAGCAGTTCTGGCTCTGAAGCTTTCTTT. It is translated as CASSSGSEAFF.

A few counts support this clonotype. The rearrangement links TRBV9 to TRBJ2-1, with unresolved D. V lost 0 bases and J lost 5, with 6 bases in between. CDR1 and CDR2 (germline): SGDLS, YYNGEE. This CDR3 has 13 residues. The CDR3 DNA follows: TGTGCCAGCAGCGTAGCTTCGGACAATGAGCAGTTCTTC. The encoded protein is CASSVASDNEQFF.

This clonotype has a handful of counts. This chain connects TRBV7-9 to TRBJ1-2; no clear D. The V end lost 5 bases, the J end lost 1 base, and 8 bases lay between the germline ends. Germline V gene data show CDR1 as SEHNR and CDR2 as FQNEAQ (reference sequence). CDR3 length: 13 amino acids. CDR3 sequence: CASSNAGNYGYTF. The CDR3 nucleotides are TGTGCCAGCAGCAATGCCGGTAACTATGGCTACACCTTC. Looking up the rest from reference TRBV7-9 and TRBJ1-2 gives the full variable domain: DTGVSQNPRHKITKRGQNVTFRCDPISEHNRLYWYRQTLGQGPEFLTYFQNEAQLEKSRLLSDRFSAERPKGSFSTLEIQRTEQGDSAMYLCASSNAGNYGYTFGSGTRLTVV.

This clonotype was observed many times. The CDR3: CATGSSMGASYEQYF. In nucleotides, the CDR3 is TGTGCCACCGGGTCTTCCATGGGGGCCTCCTACGAGCAGTACTTC. This chain joins TRBV24-1 and TRBJ2-7; D perhaps matches TRBD1 (6 bases). Deletions cut 9 bases from V and 0 bases from J, with 17 bases between. This CDR3 contains 15 residues. Germline V gene sequence: CDR1 KGHDR, CDR2 SFDVKD.

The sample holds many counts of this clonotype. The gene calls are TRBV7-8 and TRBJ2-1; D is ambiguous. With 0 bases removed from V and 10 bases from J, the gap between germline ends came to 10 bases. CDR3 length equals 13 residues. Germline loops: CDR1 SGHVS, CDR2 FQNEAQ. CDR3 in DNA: TGTGCCAGCAGCTTAGCAGGGAATGGGGAGCAGTTCTTC. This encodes CASSLAGNGEQFF.

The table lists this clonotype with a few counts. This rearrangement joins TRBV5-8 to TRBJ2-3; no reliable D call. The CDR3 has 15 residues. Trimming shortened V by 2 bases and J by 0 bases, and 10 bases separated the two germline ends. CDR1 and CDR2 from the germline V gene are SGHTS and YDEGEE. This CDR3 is CASSFWATSTDTQYF. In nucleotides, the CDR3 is TGTGCCAGCAGCTTTTGGGCGACAAGCACAGATACGCAGTATTTT.

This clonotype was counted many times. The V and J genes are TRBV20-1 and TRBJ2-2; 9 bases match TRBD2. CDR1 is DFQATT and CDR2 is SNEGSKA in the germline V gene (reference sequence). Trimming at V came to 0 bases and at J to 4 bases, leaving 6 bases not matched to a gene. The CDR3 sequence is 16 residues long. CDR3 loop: CSARDLSGSATGELFF. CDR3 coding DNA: TGCAGTGCTAGAGATCTTAGCGGGAGTGCCACCGGGGAGCTGTTTTTT.

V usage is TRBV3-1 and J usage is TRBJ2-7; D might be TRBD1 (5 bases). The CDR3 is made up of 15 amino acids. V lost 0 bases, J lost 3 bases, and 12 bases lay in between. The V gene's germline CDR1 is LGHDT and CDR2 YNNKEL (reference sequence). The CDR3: CASSQDGRGYYEQYF. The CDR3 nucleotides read TGTGCCAGCAGCCAAGACGGAAGGGGCTACTACGAGCAGTACTTC.

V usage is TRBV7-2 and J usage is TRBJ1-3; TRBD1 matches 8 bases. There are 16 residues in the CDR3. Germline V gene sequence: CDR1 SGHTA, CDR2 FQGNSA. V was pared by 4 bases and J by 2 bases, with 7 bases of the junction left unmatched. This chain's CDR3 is CASSSGPGQAGNTIYF. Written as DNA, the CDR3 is TGTGCCAGCAGCTCAGGACCGGGACAGGCTGGAAACACCATATATTTT.

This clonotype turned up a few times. For the CDR3, the DNA is TGTGCCAGCAGCTTAAGGTGGGGTTTGGATACGCAGTATTTT. It encodes CASSLRWGLDTQYF. The V and J genes are TRBV11-2 and TRBJ2-3; D gene ambiguous. V gave up 2 bases and J gave up 6 bases, with 12 bases separating them. Germline V gene data show CDR1 as SGHAT and CDR2 as FQNNGV. The CDR3 totals 14 residues. Full variable domain (remainder filled in from reference TRBV11-2 and TRBJ2-3): EAGVAQSPRYKIIEKRQSVAFWCNPISGHATLYWYQQILGQGPKLLIQFQNNGVVDDSQLPKDRFSAERLKGVDSTLKIQPAKLEDSAVYLCASSLRWGLDTQYFGPGTRLTVL.

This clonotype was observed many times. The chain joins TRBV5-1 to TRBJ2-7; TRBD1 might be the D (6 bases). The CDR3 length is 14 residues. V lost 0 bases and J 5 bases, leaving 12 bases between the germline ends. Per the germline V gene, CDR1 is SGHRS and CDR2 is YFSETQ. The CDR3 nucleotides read TGCGCCAGCAGCTTGGAACAGGGCGAGAACGAGCAGTACTTC. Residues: CASSLEQGENEQYF. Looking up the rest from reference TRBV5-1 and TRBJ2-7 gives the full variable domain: KAGVTQTPRYLIKTRGQQVTLSCSPISGHRSVSWYQQTPGQGLQFLFEYFSETQRNKGNFPGRFSGRQFSNSRSEMNVSTLELGDSALYLCASSLEQGENEQYFGPGTRLTVT.

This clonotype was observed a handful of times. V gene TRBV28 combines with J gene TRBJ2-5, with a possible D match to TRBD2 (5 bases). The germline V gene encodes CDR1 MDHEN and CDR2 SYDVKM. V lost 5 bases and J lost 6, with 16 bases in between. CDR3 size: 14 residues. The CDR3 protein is CASSPEGSGKTQYF. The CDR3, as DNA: TGTGCCAGCAGTCCCGAGGGTAGTGGGAAGACCCAGTACTTC.

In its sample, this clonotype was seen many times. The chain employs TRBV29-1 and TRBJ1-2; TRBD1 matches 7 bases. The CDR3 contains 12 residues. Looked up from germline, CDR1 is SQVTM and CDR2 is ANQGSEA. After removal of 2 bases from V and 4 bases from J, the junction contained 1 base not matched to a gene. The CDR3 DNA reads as TGCAGCGTTGAACGACAGGGCTATGGCTACACCTTC. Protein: CSVERQGYGYTF.

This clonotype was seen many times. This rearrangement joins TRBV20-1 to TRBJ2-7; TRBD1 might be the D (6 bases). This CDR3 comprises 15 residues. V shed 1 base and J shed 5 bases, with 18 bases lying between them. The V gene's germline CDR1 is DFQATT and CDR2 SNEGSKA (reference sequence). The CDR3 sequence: CSARGGGAEFDEQYF. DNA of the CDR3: TGCAGTGCTAGAGGTGGGGGCGCCGAATTCGACGAGCAGTACTTC.

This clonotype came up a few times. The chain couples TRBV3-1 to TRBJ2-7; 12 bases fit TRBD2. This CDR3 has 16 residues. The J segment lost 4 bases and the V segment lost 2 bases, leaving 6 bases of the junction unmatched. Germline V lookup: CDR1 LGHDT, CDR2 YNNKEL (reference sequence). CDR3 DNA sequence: TGTGCCAGCAGCCAACCGGGACTAGCGGGTGCATACGAGCAGTACTTC. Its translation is CASSQPGLAGAYEQYF.

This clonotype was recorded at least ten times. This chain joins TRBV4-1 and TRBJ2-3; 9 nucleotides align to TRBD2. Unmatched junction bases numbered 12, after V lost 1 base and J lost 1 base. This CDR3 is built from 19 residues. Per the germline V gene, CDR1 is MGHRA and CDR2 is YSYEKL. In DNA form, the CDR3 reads TGCGCCAGCAGCCAAGGGCTAGCGGGGATTACCCTGCGCACAGATACGCAGTATTTT. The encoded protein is CASSQGLAGITLRTDTQYF.

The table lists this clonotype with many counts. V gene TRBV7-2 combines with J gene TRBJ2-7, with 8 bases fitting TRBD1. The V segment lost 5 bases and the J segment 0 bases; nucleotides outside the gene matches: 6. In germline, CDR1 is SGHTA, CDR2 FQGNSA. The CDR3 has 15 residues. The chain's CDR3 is CASSLGQGISYEQYF. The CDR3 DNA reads TGTGCCAGCAGCCTTGGACAGGGCATCTCCTACGAGCAGTACTTC.

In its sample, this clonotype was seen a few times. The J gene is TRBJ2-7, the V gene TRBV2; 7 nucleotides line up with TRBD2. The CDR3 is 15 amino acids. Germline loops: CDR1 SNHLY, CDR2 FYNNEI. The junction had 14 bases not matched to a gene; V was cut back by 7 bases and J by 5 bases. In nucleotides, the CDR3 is TGTGCCAGCAAACTAAGGGGTAGCGGGTTCAACGAGCAGTACTTC. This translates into CASKLRGSGFNEQYF.